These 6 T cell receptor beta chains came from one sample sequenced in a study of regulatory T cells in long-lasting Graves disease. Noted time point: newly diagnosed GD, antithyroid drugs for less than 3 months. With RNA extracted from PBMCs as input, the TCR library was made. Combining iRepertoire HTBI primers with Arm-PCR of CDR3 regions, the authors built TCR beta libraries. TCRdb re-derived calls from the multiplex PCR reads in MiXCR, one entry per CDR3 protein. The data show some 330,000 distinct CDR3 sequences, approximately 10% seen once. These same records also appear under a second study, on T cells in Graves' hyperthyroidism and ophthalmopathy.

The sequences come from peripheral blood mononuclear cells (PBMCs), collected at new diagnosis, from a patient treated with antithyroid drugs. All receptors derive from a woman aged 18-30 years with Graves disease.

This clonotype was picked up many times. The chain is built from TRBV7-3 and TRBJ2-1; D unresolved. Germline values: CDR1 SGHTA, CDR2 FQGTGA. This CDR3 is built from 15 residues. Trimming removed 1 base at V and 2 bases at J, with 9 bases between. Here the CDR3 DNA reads TGTGCCAGCAGCTTAAGCAGGAGAACCTACAATGAGCAGTTCTTC. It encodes CASSLSRRTYNEQFF.

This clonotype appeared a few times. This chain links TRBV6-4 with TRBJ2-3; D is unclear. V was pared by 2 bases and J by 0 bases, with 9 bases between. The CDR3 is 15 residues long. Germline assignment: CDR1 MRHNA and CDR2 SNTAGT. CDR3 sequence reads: CASSDTETSTDTQYF. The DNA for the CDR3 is TGTGCCAGCAGTGACACAGAGACGAGCACAGATACGCAGTATTTT.

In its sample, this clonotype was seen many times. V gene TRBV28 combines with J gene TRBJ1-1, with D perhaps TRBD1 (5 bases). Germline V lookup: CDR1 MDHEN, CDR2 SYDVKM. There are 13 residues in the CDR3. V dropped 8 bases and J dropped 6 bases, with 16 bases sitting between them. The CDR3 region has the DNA TGTGCCAGCCTCAGGAGGTCAGGGCCTGAAGCTTTCTTT. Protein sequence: CASLRRSGPEAFF.

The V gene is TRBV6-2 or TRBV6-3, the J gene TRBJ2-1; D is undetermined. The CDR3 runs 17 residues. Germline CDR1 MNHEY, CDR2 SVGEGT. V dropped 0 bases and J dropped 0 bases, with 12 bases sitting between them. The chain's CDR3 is CASSYSRPIGSYNEQFF. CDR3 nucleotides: TGTGCCAGCAGTTACTCCAGGCCCATCGGCTCCTACAATGAGCAGTTCTTC.

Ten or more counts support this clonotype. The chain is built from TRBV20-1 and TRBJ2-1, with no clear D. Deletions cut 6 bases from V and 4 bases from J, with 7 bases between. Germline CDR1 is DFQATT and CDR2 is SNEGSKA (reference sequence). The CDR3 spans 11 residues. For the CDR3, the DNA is TGCAGTGCCCGCGAGTACAATGAGCAGTTCTTC. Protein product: CSAREYNEQFF.

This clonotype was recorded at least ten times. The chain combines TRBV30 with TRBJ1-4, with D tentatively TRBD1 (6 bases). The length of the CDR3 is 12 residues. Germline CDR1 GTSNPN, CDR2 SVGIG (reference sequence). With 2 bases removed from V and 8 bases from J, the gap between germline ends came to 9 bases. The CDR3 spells CAWSQQGEKLFF. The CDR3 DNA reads TGTGCCTGGAGTCAACAGGGAGAAAAACTGTTTTTT. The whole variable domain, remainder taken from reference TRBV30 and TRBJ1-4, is SQTIHQWPATLVQPVGSPLSLECTVEGTSNPNLYWYRQAAGRGLQLLFYSVGIGQISSEVPQNLSASRPQDRQFILSSKKLLLSDSGFYLCAWSQQGEKLFFGSGTQLSVL.